The text below deals with one T cell receptor beta chain. The data belong to a study of blood T cell repertoires in COVID-19. The CDR3 is made up of 12 amino acids. Looked up from germline, CDR1 is SGHTA and CDR2 is FQGNSA. Trimming stripped 5 bases from V and 10 bases from J, with 14 bases between. Repertoires were generated with immunoSEQ multiplex PCR, while TCRdb's copy carries only in-frame clones and drops some. The profile shows 250,000 to 350,000 clones, about 90% of them singletons. Sequenced material: PBMCs or T cells enriched from blood (not recorded which). This receptor was identified in a woman aged 18-30 years with acute COVID-19. The chain uses TRBV7-2 and TRBJ1-1; D possibly corresponds to TRBD1 (5 bases). The CDR3 nucleotides are TGTGCCAGCAGCCCCCCAGGGCGGGGAGCTTTCTTT. Translation gives CASSPPGRGAFF.